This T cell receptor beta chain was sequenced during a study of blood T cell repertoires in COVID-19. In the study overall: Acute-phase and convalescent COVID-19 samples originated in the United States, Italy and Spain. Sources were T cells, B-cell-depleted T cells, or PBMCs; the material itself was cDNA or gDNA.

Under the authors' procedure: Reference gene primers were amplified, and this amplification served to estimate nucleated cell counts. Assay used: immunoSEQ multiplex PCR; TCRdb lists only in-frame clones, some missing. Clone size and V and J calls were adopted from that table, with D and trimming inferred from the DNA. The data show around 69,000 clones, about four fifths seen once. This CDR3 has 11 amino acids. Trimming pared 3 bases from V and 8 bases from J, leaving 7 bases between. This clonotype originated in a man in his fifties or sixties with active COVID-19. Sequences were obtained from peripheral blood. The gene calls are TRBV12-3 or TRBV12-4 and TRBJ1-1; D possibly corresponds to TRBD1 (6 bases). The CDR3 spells CASSFDREAFF. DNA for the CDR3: TGTGCCAGCAGTTTCGACAGGGAAGCTTTCTTT.